Below are 8 T cell receptor beta chains sequenced from a single sample in a study of vaccination and CD4 T cells after COVID-19. The Oncomine TCR Beta short-read assay was applied to DNA of cultured CD4+ T cells. TCRdb reanalysed the PCR reads using MiXCR and keeps one entry per CDR3 protein. The sample shows approximately 17,000 distinct CDR3 sequences, under 60% of them seen only once. No antigen is known for these receptors. Specified time point: late sampling 161 to 241 days after vaccination in three convalescent patients. Treatment in this sample: roughly nine-day PBMC culture with coronavirus spike peptide pools or control peptides (ViraFEST assay). The sample here was CD4+ T cells from blood, cultured in vitro, taken about 7 months after SARS-CoV-2 vaccination. The receptors originated from a human donor who had recovered from COVID-19.

V is TRBV6-1 and J is TRBJ1-2; D is unresolved. V shed 0 bases and J shed 2 bases, with 10 bases lying between them. This CDR3 is built from 15 residues. The germline gives CDR1 MNHNS, CDR2 SASEGT. This chain's CDR3 is CASSEAAELNYGYTF. In DNA, the CDR3 is TGTGCCAGCAGTGAAGCGGCGGAGCTGAACTATGGCTACACCTTC.

This clonotype was counted between two and nine times. The V and J genes are TRBV20-1 and TRBJ1-2, with D unresolved. The CDR3 sequence is 11 residues long. The germline CDR1 and CDR2 sequences are DFQATT and SNEGSKA (reference sequence). Deletions cut 6 bases from V and 2 bases from J, with 7 bases between. For the CDR3, the DNA is TGCAGTGCGAGGATGAACTATGGCTACACCTTC. Translated, it gives CSARMNYGYTF.

The J gene is TRBJ2-1, the V gene TRBV7-3, with D possibly called TRBD1 or TRBD2 (5 bases each). Per the germline V gene, CDR1 is SGHTA and CDR2 is FQGTGA. CDR3 length equals 13 residues. Trimming removed 1 base at V and 9 bases at J, with 10 bases between. DNA for the CDR3: TGTGCCAGCAGCTTAAGTGGGGACGGTGAGCAGTTCTTC. This sequence encodes CASSLSGDGEQFF.

The gene calls are TRBV5-1 and TRBJ2-5; 7 bases match TRBD2. After removal of 0 bases from V and 0 bases from J, the junction contained 5 bases not matched to a gene. Per germline, CDR1 SGHRS and CDR2 YFSETQ. This CDR3 is built from 16 residues. This CDR3 is CASSLAGGTYQETQYF. CDR3 sequence (DNA): TGCGCCAGCAGCTTGGCCGGGGGGACCTACCAAGAGACCCAGTACTTC.

This clonotype was seen a few times. The chain carries TRBV6-2 or TRBV6-3 and TRBJ2-5; 8 bases line up with TRBD1. This CDR3 comprises 15 residues. J lost 2 bases, V lost 5 bases, and 7 bases had no gene match. CDR1 MNHEY and CDR2 SVGEGT come from the germline V gene. CDR3 bases: TGTGCCAGCAGTACCGGGACAGGACAACAAGAGACCCAGTACTTC. It encodes CASSTGTGQQETQYF.

V and J are TRBV11-2 and TRBJ1-2; D gene uncertain. V lost 1 base and J lost 2, with 5 bases in between. The germline V gene has CDR1 SGHAT and CDR2 FQNNGV. The length of the CDR3 is 13 residues. The CDR3 loop is CASSLVRNYGYTF. The DNA of the CDR3 is TGTGCCAGCAGCTTAGTACGAAACTATGGCTACACCTTC. Filled out from reference TRBV11-2 and TRBJ1-2, the complete variable domain reads EAGVAQSPRYKIIEKRQSVAFWCNPISGHATLYWYQQILGQGPKLLIQFQNNGVVDDSQLPKDRFSAERLKGVDSTLKIQPAKLEDSAVYLCASSLVRNYGYTFGSGTRLTVV.

The chain has TRBV7-6 and TRBJ2-3; either TRBD1 or TRBD2 may supply D (6 bases each). This CDR3 region has 14 residues. Germline V gives CDR1 SGHVS, CDR2 FNYEAQ. The V gene lost 5 bases and the J gene lost 1 base, with 10 bases spanning the gap. Written as DNA, the CDR3 is TGTGCCAGCAGCCCAAGGGGGGGCACAGATACGCAGTATTTT. Its protein product is CASSPRGGTDTQYF.

The CDR3 bases are TGTGCCAGCAGCTTGGGTCTAAGTCAGCCCCAGCATTTT. Residues: CASSLGLSQPQHF. The rearrangement links TRBV5-6 to TRBJ1-5; D unresolved. Trimming stripped 0 bases from V and 6 bases from J, with 7 bases between. Germline lookup yields CDR1 SGHDT and CDR2 YYEEEE. The CDR3 totals 13 residues.